The TCR beta chain under discussion was sequenced for a study of CD8 T cells in ankylosing spondylitis. As the method for making TCR beta libraries, quantitative 5'-RACE with molecular barcodes was used. In TCRdb, the 5' RACE reads were re-called with MiXCR into one record per CDR3 protein. The sample carries tens of thousands of distinct CDR3 sequences, 7.9% recorded once. Many counts were recorded for this clonotype. Its specificity is unknown. Trimming cost V 4 bases and J 3 bases, with 13 bases left between them. Germline CDR1 is SGDLS and CDR2 is YYNGEE. The CDR3 runs 14 residues. Study results and limitations: According to the report, clones linked to the disease were significantly enriched in matched synovial fluid samples taken from ankylosing spondylitis patients. Researchers report that disease-linked clones proved CD8+ and relatively rare in peripheral blood. It appeared that ankylosing spondylitis blood was characterized by a TCR beta motif of fewer than ten highly homologous variants.

The receptor comes from a male donor with ankylosing spondylitis or in good health (not recorded which). The chain employs TRBV9 and TRBJ1-2; D gene uncertain. The specimen was blood. CDR3 DNA sequence: TGTGCCAGCAGCCCCAGCCCGTCTCACTATGGCTACACCTTC. This gives the protein CASSPSPSHYGYTF.